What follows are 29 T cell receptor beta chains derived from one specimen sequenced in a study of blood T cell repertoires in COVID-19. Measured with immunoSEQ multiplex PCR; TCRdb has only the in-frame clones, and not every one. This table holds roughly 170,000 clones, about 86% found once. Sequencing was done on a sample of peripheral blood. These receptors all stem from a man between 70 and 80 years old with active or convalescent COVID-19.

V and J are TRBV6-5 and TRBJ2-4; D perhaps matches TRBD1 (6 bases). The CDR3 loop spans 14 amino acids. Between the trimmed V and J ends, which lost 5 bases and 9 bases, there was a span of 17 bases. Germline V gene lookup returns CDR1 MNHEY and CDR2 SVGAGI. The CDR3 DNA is TGTGCCAGCAGTCCAGAGGGCCCGACAGGCATTCAGTACTTC. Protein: CASSPEGPTGIQYF.

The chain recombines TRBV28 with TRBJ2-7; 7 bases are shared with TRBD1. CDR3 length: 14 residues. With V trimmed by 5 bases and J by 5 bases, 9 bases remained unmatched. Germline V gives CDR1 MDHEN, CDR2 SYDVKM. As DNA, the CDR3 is TGTGCCAGCAGTCTCGTCCGACAGGGCCACGAGCAGTACTTC. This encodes CASSLVRQGHEQYF.

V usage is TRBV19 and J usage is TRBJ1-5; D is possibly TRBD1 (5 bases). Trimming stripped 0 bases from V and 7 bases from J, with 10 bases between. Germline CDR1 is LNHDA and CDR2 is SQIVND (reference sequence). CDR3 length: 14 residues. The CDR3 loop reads CASSIDQRGQPQHF. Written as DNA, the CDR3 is TGTGCCAGTAGTATAGATCAGCGGGGGCAGCCCCAGCATTTT.

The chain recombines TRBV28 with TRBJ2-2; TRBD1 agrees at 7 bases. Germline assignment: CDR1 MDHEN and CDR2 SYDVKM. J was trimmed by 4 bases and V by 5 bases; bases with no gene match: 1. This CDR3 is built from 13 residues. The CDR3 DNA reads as TGTGCCAGCAGTGACAGGGCCACCGGGGAGCTGTTTTTT. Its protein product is CASSDRATGELFF.

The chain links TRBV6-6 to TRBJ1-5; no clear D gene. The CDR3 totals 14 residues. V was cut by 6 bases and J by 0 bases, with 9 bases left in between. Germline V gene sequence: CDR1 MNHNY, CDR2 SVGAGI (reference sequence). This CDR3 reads CASSPGRSNQPQHF. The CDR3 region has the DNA TGTGCCAGCAGCCCCGGTCGTAGCAATCAGCCCCAGCATTTT.

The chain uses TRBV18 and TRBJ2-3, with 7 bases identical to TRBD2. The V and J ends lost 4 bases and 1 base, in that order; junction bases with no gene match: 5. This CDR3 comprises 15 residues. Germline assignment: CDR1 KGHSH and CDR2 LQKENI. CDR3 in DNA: TGTGCCAGCTCACTGGCTAGCGGCCGCACAGATACGCAGTATTTT. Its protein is CASSLASGRTDTQYF.

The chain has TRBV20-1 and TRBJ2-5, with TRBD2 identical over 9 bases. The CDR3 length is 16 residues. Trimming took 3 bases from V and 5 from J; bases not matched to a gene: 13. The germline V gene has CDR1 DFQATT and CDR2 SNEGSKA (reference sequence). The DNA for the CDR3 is TGCAGTGCTAGTCCTGGGACTAGCCCATTGGAGGAGACCCAGTACTTC. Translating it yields CSASPGTSPLEETQYF.

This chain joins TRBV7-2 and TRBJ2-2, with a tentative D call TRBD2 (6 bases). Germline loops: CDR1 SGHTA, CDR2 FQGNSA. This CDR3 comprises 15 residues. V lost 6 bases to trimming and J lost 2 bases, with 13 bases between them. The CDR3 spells CASSKGTLNTGELFF. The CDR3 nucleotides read TGTGCCAGCAGTAAGGGGACTCTAAACACCGGGGAGCTGTTTTTT.

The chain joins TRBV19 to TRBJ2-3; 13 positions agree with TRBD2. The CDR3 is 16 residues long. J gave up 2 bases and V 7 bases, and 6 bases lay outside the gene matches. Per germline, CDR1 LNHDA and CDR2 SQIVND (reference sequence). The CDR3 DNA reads TGTGCCAGTAATAAGGGACTAGCGGGGAACACAGATACGCAGTATTTT. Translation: CASNKGLAGNTDTQYF.

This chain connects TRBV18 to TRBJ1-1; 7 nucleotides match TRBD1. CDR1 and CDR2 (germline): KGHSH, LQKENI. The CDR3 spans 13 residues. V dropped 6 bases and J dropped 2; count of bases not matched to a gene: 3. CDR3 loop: CASSQGGNTEAFF. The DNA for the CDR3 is TGTGCCAGCTCTCAGGGGGGCAACACTGAAGCTTTCTTT.

CDR3 residues: CASSSEVSQPQHF. DNA of the CDR3: TGTGCCAGCAGCTCCGAGGTCAGTCAGCCCCAGCATTTT. J is TRBJ1-5 and V is TRBV6-5, with D unresolved. Trimming left V 6 bases short and J 6 bases short, with 12 bases between. Germline CDR1 MNHEY, CDR2 SVGAGI. This CDR3 contains 13 residues.

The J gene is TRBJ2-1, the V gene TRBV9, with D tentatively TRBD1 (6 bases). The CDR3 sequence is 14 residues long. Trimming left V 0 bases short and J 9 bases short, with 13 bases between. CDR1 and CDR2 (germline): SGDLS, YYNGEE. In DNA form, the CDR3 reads TGTGCCAGCAGCGTAGAACAGGGCTATCGTGAGCAGTTCTTC. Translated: CASSVEQGYREQFF. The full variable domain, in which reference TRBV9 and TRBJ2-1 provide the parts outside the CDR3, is DSGVTQTPKHLITATGQRVTLRCSPRSGDLSVYWYQQSLDQGLQFLIQYYNGEERAKGNILERFSAQQFPDLHSELNLSSLELGDSALYFCASSVEQGYREQFFGPGTRLTVL.

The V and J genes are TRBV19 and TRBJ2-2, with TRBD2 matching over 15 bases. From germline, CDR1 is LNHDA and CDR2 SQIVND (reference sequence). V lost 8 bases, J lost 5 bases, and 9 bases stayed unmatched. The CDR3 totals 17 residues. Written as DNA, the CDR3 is TGTGCCAGTGCTTGGACTAGCGGGAGGGCCGGAACCGGGGAGCTGTTTTTT. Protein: CASAWTSGRAGTGELFF.

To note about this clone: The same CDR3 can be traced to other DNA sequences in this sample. DNA for the CDR3: TGCGCCAGCAGCCCTGCCGGGGGGAACACTGAAGCTTTCTTT. It translates to CASSPAGGNTEAFF. The V call is TRBV5-1, the J call TRBJ1-1, with TRBD1 as a possible D gene (5 bases). The germline V gene has CDR1 SGHRS and CDR2 YFSETQ. Trimming removed 4 bases at V and 1 base at J, with 11 bases between. The CDR3 is 14 amino acids. Drawing the rest from reference TRBV5-1 and TRBJ1-1, the complete variable domain is KAGVTQTPRYLIKTRGQQVTLSCSPISGHRSVSWYQQTPGQGLQFLFEYFSETQRNKGNFPGRFSGRQFSNSRSEMNVSTLELGDSALYLCASSPAGGNTEAFFGQGTRLTVV.

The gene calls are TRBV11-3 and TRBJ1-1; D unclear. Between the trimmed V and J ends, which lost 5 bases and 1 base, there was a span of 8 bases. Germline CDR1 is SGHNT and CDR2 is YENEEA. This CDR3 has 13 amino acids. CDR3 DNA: TGTGCCAGCAGCCCGACTGCGAACACTGAAGCTTTCTTT. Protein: CASSPTANTEAFF. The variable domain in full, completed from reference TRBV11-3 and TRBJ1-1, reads EAGVVQSPRYKIIEKKQPVAFWCNPISGHNTLYWYLQNLGQGPELLIRYENEEAVDDSQLPKDRFSAERLKGVDSTLKIQPAELGDSAVYLCASSPTANTEAFFGQGTRLTVV.

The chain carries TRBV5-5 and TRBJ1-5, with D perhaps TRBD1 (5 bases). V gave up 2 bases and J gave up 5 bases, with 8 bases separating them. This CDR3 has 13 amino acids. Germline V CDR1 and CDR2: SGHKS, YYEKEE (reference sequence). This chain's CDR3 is CASSFGGDQPQHF. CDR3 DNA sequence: TGTGCCAGCAGCTTCGGGGGGGATCAGCCCCAGCATTTT.

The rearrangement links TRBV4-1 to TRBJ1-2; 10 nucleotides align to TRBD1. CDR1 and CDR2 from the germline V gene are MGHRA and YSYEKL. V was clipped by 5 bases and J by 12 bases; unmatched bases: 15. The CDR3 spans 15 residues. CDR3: CASSTAGTGDFLHTF. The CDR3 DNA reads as TGCGCCAGCAGCACCGCCGGGACAGGGGATTTTTTGCACACCTTC.

CDR3 DNA sequence: TGTGCCAGCAGTATGTACACAGATACGCAGTATTTT. This translates into CASSMYTDTQYF. This chain uses TRBV28 with TRBJ2-3, with no clear D. From germline, CDR1 is MDHEN and CDR2 SYDVKM. Trimming removed 5 bases at V and 2 bases at J, with 5 bases between. The CDR3 is 12 amino acids.

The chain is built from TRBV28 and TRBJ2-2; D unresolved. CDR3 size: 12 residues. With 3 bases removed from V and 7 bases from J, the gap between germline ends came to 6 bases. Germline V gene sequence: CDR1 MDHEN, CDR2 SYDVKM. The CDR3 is CASSFTSGELFF. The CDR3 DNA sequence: TGTGCCAGCAGTTTCACCAGCGGGGAGCTGTTTTTT.

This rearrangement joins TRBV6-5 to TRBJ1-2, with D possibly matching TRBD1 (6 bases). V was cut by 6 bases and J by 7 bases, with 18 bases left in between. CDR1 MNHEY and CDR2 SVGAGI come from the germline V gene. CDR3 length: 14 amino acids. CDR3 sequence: CASSQTGSRVGYTF. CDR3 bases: TGTGCCAGCAGCCAGACAGGATCTCGTGTTGGCTACACCTTC.

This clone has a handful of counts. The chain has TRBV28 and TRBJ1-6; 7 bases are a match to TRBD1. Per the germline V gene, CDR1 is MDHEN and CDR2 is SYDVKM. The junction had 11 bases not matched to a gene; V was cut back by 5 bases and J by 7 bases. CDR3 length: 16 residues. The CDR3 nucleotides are TGTGCCAGCAGTCTGACAGGGCGTAGACGAAATTCACCCCTCCACTTT. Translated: CASSLTGRRRNSPLHF.

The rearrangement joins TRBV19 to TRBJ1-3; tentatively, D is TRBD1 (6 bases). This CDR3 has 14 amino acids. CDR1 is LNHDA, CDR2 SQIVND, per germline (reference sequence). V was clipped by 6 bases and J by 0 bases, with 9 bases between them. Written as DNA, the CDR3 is TGTGCCAGTAGAGAAGGGGGCTCTGGAAACACCATATATTTT. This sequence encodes CASREGGSGNTIYF. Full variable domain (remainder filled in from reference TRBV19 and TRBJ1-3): DGGITQSPKYLFRKEGQNVTLSCEQNLNHDAMYWYRQDPGQGLRLIYYSQIVNDFQKGDIAEGYSVSREKKESFPLTVTSAQKNPTAFYLCASREGGSGNTIYFGEGSWLTVV.

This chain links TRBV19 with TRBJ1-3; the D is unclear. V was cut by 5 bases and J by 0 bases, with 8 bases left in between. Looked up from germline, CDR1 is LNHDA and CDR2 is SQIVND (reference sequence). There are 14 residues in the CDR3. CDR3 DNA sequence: TGTGCCAGTAGTCCCGGTTACTCTGGAAACACCATATATTTT. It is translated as CASSPGYSGNTIYF.

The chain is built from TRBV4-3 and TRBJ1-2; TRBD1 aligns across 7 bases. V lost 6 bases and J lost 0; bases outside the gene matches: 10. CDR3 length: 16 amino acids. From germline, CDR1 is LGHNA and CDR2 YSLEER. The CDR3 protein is CASSRRDSYSNYGYTF. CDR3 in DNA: TGCGCCAGCAGTCGGAGGGACAGCTACTCTAACTATGGCTACACCTTC.

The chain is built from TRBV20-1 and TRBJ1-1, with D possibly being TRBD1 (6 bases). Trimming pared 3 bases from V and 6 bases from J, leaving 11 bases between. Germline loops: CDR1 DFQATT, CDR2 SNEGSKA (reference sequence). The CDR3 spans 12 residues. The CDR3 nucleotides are TGCAGTGCTAGTCCGGACAGACCTGAAGCTTTCTTT. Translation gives CSASPDRPEAFF.

CDR3: CARSTGTPKRPQHF. As DNA, the CDR3 is TGTGCCAGAAGTACCGGGACACCGAAACGGCCCCAGCATTTT. The chain joins TRBV5-3 to TRBJ1-5; possibly TRBD1 for D (6 bases). TRBV5-3 carries the ORF label, with uncertain function. This CDR3 is built from 14 residues. The V end lost 5 bases, the J end lost 9 bases, and 18 bases lay between the germline ends.

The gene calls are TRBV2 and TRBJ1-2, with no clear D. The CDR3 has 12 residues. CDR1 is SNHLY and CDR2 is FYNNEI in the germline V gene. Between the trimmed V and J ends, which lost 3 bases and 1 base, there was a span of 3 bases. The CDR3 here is CASSDSNYGYTF. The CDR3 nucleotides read TGTGCCAGCAGTGACAGTAACTATGGCTACACCTTC.

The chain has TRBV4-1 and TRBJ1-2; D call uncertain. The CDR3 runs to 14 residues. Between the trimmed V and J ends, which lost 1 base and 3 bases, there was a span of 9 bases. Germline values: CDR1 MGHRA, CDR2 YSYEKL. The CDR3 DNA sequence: TGCGCCAGCAGCCAAGGGTCCGGGGACTATGGCTACACCTTC. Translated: CASSQGSGDYGYTF.

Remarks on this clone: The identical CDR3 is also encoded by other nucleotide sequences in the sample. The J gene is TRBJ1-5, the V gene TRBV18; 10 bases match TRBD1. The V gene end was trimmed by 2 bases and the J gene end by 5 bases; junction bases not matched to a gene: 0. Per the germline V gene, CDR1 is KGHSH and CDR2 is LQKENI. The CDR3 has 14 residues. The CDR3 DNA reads TGTGCCAGCTCACCAGGGACAGGGGATCAGCCCCAGCATTTT. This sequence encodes CASSPGTGDQPQHF.